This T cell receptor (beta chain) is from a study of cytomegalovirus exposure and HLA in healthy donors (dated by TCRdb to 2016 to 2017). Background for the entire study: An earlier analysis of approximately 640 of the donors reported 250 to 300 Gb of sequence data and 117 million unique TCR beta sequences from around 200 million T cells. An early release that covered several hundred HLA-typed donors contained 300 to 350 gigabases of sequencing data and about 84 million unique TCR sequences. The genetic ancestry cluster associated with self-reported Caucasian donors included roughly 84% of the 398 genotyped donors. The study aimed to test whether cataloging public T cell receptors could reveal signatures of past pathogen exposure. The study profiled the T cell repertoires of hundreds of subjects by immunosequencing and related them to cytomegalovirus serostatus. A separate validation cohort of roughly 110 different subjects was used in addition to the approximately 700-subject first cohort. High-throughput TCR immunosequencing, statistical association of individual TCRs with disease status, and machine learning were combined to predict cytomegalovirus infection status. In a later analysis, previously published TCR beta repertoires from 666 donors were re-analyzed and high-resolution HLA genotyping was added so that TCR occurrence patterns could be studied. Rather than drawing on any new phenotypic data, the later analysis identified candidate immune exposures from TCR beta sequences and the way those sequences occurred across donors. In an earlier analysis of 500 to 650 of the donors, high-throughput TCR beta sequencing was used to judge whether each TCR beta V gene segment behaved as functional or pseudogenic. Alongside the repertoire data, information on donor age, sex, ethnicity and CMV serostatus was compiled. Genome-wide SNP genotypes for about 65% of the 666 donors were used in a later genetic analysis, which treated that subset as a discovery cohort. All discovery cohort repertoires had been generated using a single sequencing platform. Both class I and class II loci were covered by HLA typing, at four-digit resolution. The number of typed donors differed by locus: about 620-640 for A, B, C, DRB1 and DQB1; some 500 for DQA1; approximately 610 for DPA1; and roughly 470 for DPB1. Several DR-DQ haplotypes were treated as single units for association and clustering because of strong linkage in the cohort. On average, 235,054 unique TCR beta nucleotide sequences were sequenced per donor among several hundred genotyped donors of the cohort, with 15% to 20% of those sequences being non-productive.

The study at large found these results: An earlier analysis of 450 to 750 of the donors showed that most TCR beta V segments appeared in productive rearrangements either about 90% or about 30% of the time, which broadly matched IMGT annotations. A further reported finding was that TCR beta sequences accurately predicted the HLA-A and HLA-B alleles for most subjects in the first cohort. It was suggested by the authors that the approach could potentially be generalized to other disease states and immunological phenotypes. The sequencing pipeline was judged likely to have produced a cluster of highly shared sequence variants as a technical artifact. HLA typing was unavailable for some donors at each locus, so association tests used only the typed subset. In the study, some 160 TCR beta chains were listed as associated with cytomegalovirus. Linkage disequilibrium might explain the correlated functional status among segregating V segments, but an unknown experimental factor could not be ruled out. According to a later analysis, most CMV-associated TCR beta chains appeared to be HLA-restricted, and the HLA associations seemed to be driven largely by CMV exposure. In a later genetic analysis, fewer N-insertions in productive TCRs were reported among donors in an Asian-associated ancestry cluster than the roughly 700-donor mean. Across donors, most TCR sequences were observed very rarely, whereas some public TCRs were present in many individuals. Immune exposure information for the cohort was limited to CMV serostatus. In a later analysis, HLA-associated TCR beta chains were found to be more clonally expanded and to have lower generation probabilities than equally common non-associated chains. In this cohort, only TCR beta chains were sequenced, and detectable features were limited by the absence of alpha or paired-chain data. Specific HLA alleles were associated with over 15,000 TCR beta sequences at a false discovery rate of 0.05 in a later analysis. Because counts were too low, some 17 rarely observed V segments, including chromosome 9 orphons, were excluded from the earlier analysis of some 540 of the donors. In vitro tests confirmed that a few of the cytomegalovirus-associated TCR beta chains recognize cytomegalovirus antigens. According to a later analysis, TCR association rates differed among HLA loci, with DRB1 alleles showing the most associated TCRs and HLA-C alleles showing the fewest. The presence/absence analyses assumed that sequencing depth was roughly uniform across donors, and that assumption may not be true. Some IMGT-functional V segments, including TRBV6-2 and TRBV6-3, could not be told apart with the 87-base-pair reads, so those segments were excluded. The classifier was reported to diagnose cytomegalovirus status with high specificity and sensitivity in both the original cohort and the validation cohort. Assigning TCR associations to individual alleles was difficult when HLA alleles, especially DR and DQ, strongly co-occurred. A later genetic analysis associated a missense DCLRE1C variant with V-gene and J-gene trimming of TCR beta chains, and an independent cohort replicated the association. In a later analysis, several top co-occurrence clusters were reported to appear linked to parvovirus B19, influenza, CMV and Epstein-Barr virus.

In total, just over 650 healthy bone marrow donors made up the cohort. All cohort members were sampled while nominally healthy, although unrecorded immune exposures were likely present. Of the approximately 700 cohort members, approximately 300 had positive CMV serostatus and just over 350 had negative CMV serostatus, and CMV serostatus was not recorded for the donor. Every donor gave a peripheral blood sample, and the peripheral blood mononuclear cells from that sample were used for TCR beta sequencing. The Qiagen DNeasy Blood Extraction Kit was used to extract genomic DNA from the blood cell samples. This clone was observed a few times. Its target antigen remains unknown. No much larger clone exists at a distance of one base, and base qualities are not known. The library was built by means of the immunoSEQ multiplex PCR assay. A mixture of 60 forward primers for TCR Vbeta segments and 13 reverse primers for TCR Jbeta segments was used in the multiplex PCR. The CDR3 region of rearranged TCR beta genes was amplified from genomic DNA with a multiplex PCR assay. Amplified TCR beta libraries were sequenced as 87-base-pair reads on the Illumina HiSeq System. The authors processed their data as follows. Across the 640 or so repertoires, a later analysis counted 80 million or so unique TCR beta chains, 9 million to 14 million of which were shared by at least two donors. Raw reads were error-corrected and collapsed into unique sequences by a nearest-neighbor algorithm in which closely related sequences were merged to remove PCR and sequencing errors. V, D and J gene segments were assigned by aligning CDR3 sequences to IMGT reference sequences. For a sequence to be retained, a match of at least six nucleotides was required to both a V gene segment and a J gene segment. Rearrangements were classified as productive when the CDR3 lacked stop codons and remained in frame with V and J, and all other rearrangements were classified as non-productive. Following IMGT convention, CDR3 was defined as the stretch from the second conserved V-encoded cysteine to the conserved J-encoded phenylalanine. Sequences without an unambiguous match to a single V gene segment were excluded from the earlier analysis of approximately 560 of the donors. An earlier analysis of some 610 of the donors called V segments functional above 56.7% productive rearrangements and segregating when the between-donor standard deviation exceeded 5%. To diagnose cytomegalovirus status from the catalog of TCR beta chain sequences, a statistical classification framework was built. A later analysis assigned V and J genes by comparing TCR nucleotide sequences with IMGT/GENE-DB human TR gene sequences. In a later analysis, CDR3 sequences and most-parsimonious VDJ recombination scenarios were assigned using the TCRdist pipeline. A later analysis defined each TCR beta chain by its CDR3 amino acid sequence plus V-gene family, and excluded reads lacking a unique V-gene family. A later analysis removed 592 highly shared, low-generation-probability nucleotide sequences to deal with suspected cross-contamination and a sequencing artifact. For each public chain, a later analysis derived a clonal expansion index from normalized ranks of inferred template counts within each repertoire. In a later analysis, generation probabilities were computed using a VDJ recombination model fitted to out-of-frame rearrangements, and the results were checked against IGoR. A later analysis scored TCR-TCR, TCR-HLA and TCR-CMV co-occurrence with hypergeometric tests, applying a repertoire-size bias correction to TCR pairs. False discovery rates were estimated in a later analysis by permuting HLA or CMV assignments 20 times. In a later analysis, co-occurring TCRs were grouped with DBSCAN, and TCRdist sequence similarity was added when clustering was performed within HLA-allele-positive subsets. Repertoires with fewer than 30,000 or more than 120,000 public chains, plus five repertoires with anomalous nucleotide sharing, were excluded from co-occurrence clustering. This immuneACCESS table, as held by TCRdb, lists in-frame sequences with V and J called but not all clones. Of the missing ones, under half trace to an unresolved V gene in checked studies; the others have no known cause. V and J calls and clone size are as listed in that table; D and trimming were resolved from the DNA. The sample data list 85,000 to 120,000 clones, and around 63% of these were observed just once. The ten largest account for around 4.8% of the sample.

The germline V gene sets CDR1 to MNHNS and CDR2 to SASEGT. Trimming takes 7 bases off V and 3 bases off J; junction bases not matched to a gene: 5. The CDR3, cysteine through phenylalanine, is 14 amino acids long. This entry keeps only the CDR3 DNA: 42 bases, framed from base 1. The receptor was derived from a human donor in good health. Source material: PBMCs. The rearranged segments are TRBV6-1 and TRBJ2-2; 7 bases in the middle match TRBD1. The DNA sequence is TGTGCCAGCATTAAGGGACAGCACACCGGGGAGCTGTTTTTT. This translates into CASIKGQHTGELFF.